These 28 T cell receptor beta chains share one sample of origin, sequenced in a study of immune evolution from preneoplasia to lung adenocarcinoma. Profiled with immunoSEQ multiplex PCR; TCRdb holds only in-frame clones, not every one. The sample has 30,000 to 45,000 clones; around 74% are singletons. Specimen: FFPE invasive lung adenocarcinoma tissue. These receptors were collected from a person between 55 and 69 years old with lung adenocarcinoma.

V and J are TRBV18 and TRBJ1-1; D remains ambiguous. There are 15 residues in the CDR3. The germline V and J ends were trimmed by 5 bases and 2 bases, with 15 bases remaining between them. Per the germline V gene, CDR1 is KGHSH and CDR2 is LQKENI. The CDR3 reads CASSTSGGFNTEAFF. CDR3 DNA: TGTGCCAGCTCAACCAGCGGAGGCTTCAACACTGAAGCTTTCTTT.

The V and J genes are TRBV5-1 and TRBJ2-1, with D possibly TRBD2 on 5 matching bases. There are 16 residues in the CDR3. V was trimmed by 4 bases and J by 3 bases, leaving 17 bases between them. CDR1 and CDR2 from the germline V gene are SGHRS and YFSETQ. The CDR3 nucleotides read TGCGCCAGCAGCACCCCACTAGAGACTTTCTACAATGAGCAGTTCTTC. Encoded protein: CASSTPLETFYNEQFF.

The chain links TRBV7-2 to TRBJ1-5; 9 bases fit TRBD1. Trimming took 2 bases from V and 2 from J; bases not matched to a gene: 10. The germline V gene encodes CDR1 SGHTA and CDR2 FQGNSA. This CDR3 is built from 18 residues. Here the CDR3 reads CASSLYDTGGTGNQPQHF. CDR3 coding DNA: TGTGCCAGCAGCTTATATGACACAGGGGGCACGGGCAATCAGCCCCAGCATTTT.

The chain carries TRBV7-5 and TRBJ2-7; the D call in the table, TRBD2, was not verified against the DNA. TRBV7-5 is noted as a pseudogene. The CDR3 runs 11 residues. CDR3 region: CVRSLRGEQYF. The CDR3 DNA follows: TGTGTCAGAAGCTTACGGGGCGAGCAGTACTTC.

This CDR3 reads CASTGPESQETQYF. The CDR3 nucleotides read TGCGCCAGCACAGGGCCTGAGAGCCAAGAGACCCAGTACTTC. The chain is built from TRBV5-1 and TRBJ2-5, with D possibly matching TRBD1 (5 bases). V lost 6 bases and J lost 1, with 13 bases in between. Germline V CDR1 and CDR2: SGHRS, YFSETQ. This CDR3 comprises 14 residues.

This chain uses TRBV11-3 with TRBJ1-1; D is possibly TRBD1 (6 bases). Germline loops: CDR1 SGHNT, CDR2 YENEEA. CDR3 length: 14 residues. Trimming took off 1 base at V and 3 bases at J, with 9 bases between the two ends. The chain's CDR3 is CASSLGQGYTEAFF. CDR3 DNA: TGTGCCAGCAGCTTAGGCCAGGGGTACACTGAAGCTTTCTTT.

The V gene is TRBV28, the J gene TRBJ1-2; D perhaps matches TRBD1 (5 bases). The length of the CDR3 is 14 residues. V lost 2 bases and J lost 4, with 11 bases in between. Per germline, CDR1 MDHEN and CDR2 SYDVKM. The CDR3 nucleotides read TGTGCCAGCAGTTTAGTGGGGGTCACCTATGGCTACACCTTC. Translating gives CASSLVGVTYGYTF.

V is TRBV6-5 and J is TRBJ2-7; the D call may be TRBD1 or TRBD2 (5 bases each). V was trimmed by 6 bases and J by 4 bases, leaving 16 bases between them. Germline assignment: CDR1 MNHEY and CDR2 SVGAGI. The CDR3 has 14 amino acids. The CDR3 nucleotides are TGTGCCAGCAGCCCCATGAACAGGAGGTACGAGCAGTACTTC. This codes for CASSPMNRRYEQYF.

The chain joins TRBV6-6 to TRBJ2-1, with a weak D call TRBD1 (5 bases). The germline gives CDR1 MNHNY, CDR2 SVGAGI (reference sequence). The V end was cut by 4 bases, the J end by 6 bases, with 13 bases between. There are 14 residues in the CDR3. CDR3 DNA: TGTGCCAGCAGTTTCCCCGGAGACAGCAATGAGCAGTTCTTC. Its protein product is CASSFPGDSNEQFF.

This clone was counted only a few times. The rearrangement uses TRBV28 and TRBJ1-4; 7 nucleotides agree with TRBD1. CDR1 is MDHEN, CDR2 SYDVKM, per germline. The V gene end was trimmed by 3 bases and the J gene end by 8 bases; junction bases not matched to a gene: 6. This CDR3 spans 14 amino acids. In DNA form, the CDR3 reads TGTGCCAGCAGTTTGGAGGGGGCCGGGGAAAAACTGTTTTTT. This translates into CASSLEGAGEKLFF.

The chain uses TRBV30 and TRBJ2-7; D not certain. This CDR3 is 13 amino acids long. Germline V gives CDR1 GTSNPN, CDR2 SVGIG (reference sequence). The ends were cut back, 3 bases at V and 0 bases at J, with 9 bases in the middle. CDR3 loop: CAWSEVPSYEQYF. The CDR3 nucleotides are TGTGCCTGGAGCGAGGTTCCCTCCTACGAGCAGTACTTC.

CDR3 DNA sequence: TGTGCCAGCAGTGCCCTAGTCCATGAGCAGTTCTTC. Its translation: CASSALVHEQFF. The rearrangement joins TRBV28 to TRBJ2-1; no clear D. In germline, CDR1 is MDHEN, CDR2 SYDVKM. CDR3 length: 12 amino acids. The germline V and J ends were trimmed by 5 bases and 8 bases, with 10 bases remaining between them.

The chain recombines TRBV6-5 with TRBJ1-2; a weak D match, TRBD1 (5 bases). Trimming left V 6 bases short and J 0 bases short, with 14 bases between. There are 15 residues in the CDR3. CDR1 is MNHEY and CDR2 is SVGAGI in the germline V gene. DNA of the CDR3: TGTGCCAGCAGCTTGACAGAAACCGCTAACTATGGCTACACCTTC. It translates to CASSLTETANYGYTF.

V and J are TRBV28 and TRBJ2-3; 8 nucleotides match TRBD2. The CDR3 has 12 amino acids. Germline V gene data show CDR1 as MDHEN and CDR2 as SYDVKM. The V segment lost 6 bases and the J segment 8 bases; nucleotides outside the gene matches: 4. This chain's CDR3 is CASRAAGGTQYF. The CDR3 region has the DNA TGTGCCAGCAGGGCTGCGGGGGGTACGCAGTATTTT.

This chain links TRBV6-6 with TRBJ1-1; D is uncertain. This CDR3 is built from 11 residues. With 3 bases removed from V and 7 bases from J, the gap between germline ends came to 6 bases. Germline V gene sequence: CDR1 MNHNY, CDR2 SVGAGI (reference sequence). The CDR3 protein is CASSYRVEAFF. DNA for the CDR3: TGTGCCAGCAGTTATCGAGTTGAAGCTTTCTTT.

This clone was picked up one time. A read error may produce the germline difference seen at one junction end. This chain joins TRBV11-2 and TRBJ2-7; D might be TRBD2 (5 bases). Germline CDR1 and CDR2: SGHAT and FQNNGV. This CDR3 comprises 13 residues. The CDR3 loop is CASSLGLEYEQYF. Here the CDR3 DNA reads TGTGCCAGCAGTTTAGGACTTGAGTACGAGCAGTACTTC.

The V and J genes are TRBV7-3 and TRBJ2-1; the match to TRBD2 covers 12 bases. After removal of 5 bases from V and 7 bases from J, the junction contained 6 bases not matched to a gene. Germline V gene sequence: CDR1 SGHTA, CDR2 FQGTGA. This CDR3 spans 15 amino acids. The CDR3 nucleotides are TGTGCCAGCAGCGCCGGACTAGCGGGACGAAATGAGCAGTTCTTC. This encodes CASSAGLAGRNEQFF. The variable domain in full, completed from reference TRBV7-3 and TRBJ2-1, reads GAGVSQTPSNKVTEKGKYVELRCDPISGHTALYWYRQSLGQGPEFLIYFQGTGAADDSGLPNDRFFAVRPEGSVSTLKIQRTERGDSAVYLCASSAGLAGRNEQFFGPGTRLTVL.

The V gene is TRBV7-2, the J gene TRBJ2-1, with 10 bases fitting TRBD2. This CDR3 comprises 15 residues. J lost 10 bases, V lost 5 bases, and 11 bases had no gene match. Germline CDR1 and CDR2: SGHTA and FQGNSA. The CDR3 DNA sequence: TGTGCCAGCAGCCGTGGGACTAGCGTTTTAGGAGAGCAGTTCTTC. Encoded protein: CASSRGTSVLGEQFF.

This rearrangement joins TRBV5-1 to TRBJ2-7, with D possibly TRBD2 on 6 matching bases. The CDR3 runs to 14 residues. Germline V lookup: CDR1 SGHRS, CDR2 YFSETQ. V dropped 5 bases and J dropped 2 bases, with 14 bases sitting between them. CDR3 DNA: TGCGCCAGCAGGACCGGGAGTGGAACCTACGAGCAGTACTTC. Amino acids: CASRTGSGTYEQYF. The full variable domain, its missing parts supplied by reference TRBV5-1 and TRBJ2-7, is KAGVTQTPRYLIKTRGQQVTLSCSPISGHRSVSWYQQTPGQGLQFLFEYFSETQRNKGNFPGRFSGRQFSNSRSEMNVSTLELGDSALYLCASRTGSGTYEQYFGPGTRLTVT.

The chain employs TRBV7-9 and TRBJ2-2; D unclear. The CDR3 consists of 15 residues. V lost 2 bases, J lost 1 base, and 8 bases lay in between. Per germline, CDR1 SEHNR and CDR2 FQNEAQ (reference sequence). DNA for the CDR3: TGTGCCAGCAGCTTAATGGCGGTGAACACCGGGGAGCTGTTTTTT. It specifies CASSLMAVNTGELFF.

This clone was seen a few times. The chain has TRBV11-2 and TRBJ2-7, with 14 nucleotides matching TRBD2. Germline CDR1 reads SGHAT; CDR2 reads FQNNGV. V lost 5 bases, J lost 3 bases, and 9 bases stayed unmatched. CDR3 length: 17 amino acids. The DNA of the CDR3 is TGTGCCAGCAGCGCCGGAAGGACTAGCGGGAGGATCTACGAGCAGTACTTC. Its translation: CASSAGRTSGRIYEQYF.

V usage is TRBV18 and J usage is TRBJ1-4; 9 positions agree with TRBD1. Germline-derived CDR1 and CDR2 are KGHSH and LQKENI. J lost 8 bases, V lost 4 bases, and 2 bases had no gene match. The length of the CDR3 is 13 residues. CDR3 sequence (DNA): TGTGCCAGCTCACGACAGGGGGGCGAAAAACTGTTTTTT. Its protein product is CASSRQGGEKLFF.

V usage is TRBV6-6 and J usage is TRBJ2-1; possibly TRBD2 for D (5 bases). The CDR3 covers 16 residues. Germline CDR1 MNHNY, CDR2 SVGAGI (reference sequence). The V end lost 0 bases, the J end lost 1 base, and 10 bases lay between the germline ends. CDR3 nucleotide sequence: TGTGCCAGCAGTTACTCCGCAGCGGTTTCCTACAATGAGCAGTTCTTC. It yields the protein CASSYSAAVSYNEQFF.

This clone has just a few counts. This chain joins TRBV5-1 and TRBJ2-3, with TRBD2 identical over 8 bases. V lost 0 bases to trimming and J lost 1 base; unmatched junction nucleotides: 4. The germline V gene encodes CDR1 SGHRS and CDR2 YFSETQ. The CDR3 has 16 amino acids. CDR3 region: CASSLGGTRGTDTQYF. In DNA, the CDR3 is TGCGCCAGCAGCTTGGGAGGGACTAGGGGCACAGATACGCAGTATTTT.

V gene TRBV30 combines with J gene TRBJ1-1; TRBD1 might be the D (5 bases). V gave up 1 base and J gave up 4 bases, with 7 bases separating them. This CDR3 region has 12 residues. Looked up from germline, CDR1 is GTSNPN and CDR2 is SVGIG (reference sequence). The CDR3 nucleotides read TGTGCCTGGAGTGGCAGGGTCACTGAAGCTTTCTTT. Translated: CAWSGRVTEAFF.

In DNA, the CDR3 is TGTGCCAGAAGCCCCTGGGGGGCTTGGTTCTTC. Translation: CARSPWGAWFF. V and J are TRBV5-3 and TRBJ2-1; D tentatively reads TRBD1 or TRBD2 (6 bases each). TRBV5-3 is recorded as an ORF, its role being uncertain. There are 11 residues in the CDR3. Trimming took off 4 bases at V and 15 bases at J, with 14 bases between the two ends.

Comments on this clone: Possible read error: a much larger clone is one base away. V is TRBV11-3 and J is TRBJ1-1; the D is unclear. The CDR3 is 13 amino acids. Germline CDR1 is SGHNT and CDR2 is YENEEA. The germline V and J ends were trimmed by 0 bases and 2 bases, with 4 bases remaining between them. The CDR3 protein is CASSLEQNTEAFF. The CDR3 nucleotides are TGTGCCAGCAGCTTAGAGCAAAACACTGAAGCTTTCTTT.

This clone was seen only once. The chain links TRBV7-3 to TRBJ2-1; 8 positions agree with TRBD1. The junction had 5 bases not matched to a gene; V was cut back by 7 bases and J by 6 bases. Looked up from germline, CDR1 is SGHTA and CDR2 is FQGTGA. The CDR3 loop spans 13 amino acids. CDR3 sequence: CASNTGGSNEQFF. The CDR3, as DNA: TGTGCCAGCAACACAGGGGGTTCCAATGAGCAGTTCTTC. The variable domain in full, completed from reference TRBV7-3 and TRBJ2-1, reads GAGVSQTPSNKVTEKGKYVELRCDPISGHTALYWYRQSLGQGPEFLIYFQGTGAADDSGLPNDRFFAVRPEGSVSTLKIQRTERGDSAVYLCASNTGGSNEQFFGPGTRLTVL.